The 22 T cell receptor beta chains in this list originate from one sample, sequenced in a study of monozygotic twins with inflammatory bowel disease. TCRdb re-called the 5' RACE reads and gives one entry per CDR3 protein, without DNA. The sample table sets out 200,000 to 250,000 distinct CDR3 sequences. The sequencing sample was made of blood. The receptors come from a human donor with ulcerative colitis or Crohn's disease, or a healthy co-twin of an affected twin (not recorded which).

This sequence joins TRBV6-1 and TRBJ1-5. The CDR3 totals 13 residues. Looked up from germline, CDR1 is MNHNS and CDR2 is SASEGT. The CDR3 here is CASSGTVNQPQHF.

This rearrangement joins TRBV18 to TRBJ1-4. The germline gives CDR1 KGHSH, CDR2 LQKENI. The CDR3 is 15 residues long. CDR3 sequence: CASSPYQSTNEKLFF.

The chain joins TRBV28 to TRBJ1-1. This CDR3 is built from 15 residues. The germline gives CDR1 MDHEN, CDR2 SYDVKM. The CDR3 here is CASSRYRVYAAEAFF.

The chain employs TRBV19 and TRBJ2-2. The CDR3 runs 12 residues. CDR1 and CDR2 (germline): LNHDA, SQIVND (reference sequence). The CDR3 protein is CASSGVPEELFF.

The rearrangement links TRBV6-1 to TRBJ2-5; TCRdb proposes TRBD2, but this gene call is untestable without DNA. Germline V gene lookup returns CDR1 MNHNS and CDR2 SASEGT. The CDR3 consists of 18 residues. The CDR3 sequence: CASSTPGLAGENQETQYF.

The rearrangement links TRBV5-1 to TRBJ1-1. CDR3 size: 15 residues. Germline CDR1 is SGHRS and CDR2 is YFSETQ. This chain's CDR3 is CASSLAVSSNTEAFF.

The chain is built from TRBV5-5 and TRBJ1-1. CDR1 is SGHKS, CDR2 YYEKEE, per germline (reference sequence). This CDR3 is 12 amino acids long. This CDR3 is CASSLDVGEAFF.

This chain links TRBV27 with TRBJ1-1. The CDR3 sequence is 13 residues long. Germline lookup yields CDR1 MNHEY and CDR2 SMNVEV (reference sequence). CDR3 amino acids: CASSLSLKSDGVF.

V gene TRBV5-5 combines with J gene TRBJ1-1. The CDR3 covers 13 residues. CDR1 and CDR2 (germline): SGHKS, YYEKEE (reference sequence). CDR3: CASSRGGSTEAFF.

The chain couples TRBV6-5 to TRBJ2-1. Germline-derived CDR1 and CDR2 are MNHEY and SVGAGI. The CDR3 runs 11 residues. The CDR3 region is CATQRRNEQFF.

The rearrangement uses TRBV6-5 and TRBJ1-1; TCRdb indicates TRBD1, and absent DNA this call remains unverified. This CDR3 has 15 residues. Germline CDR1 is MNHEY and CDR2 is SVGAGI. The CDR3 spells CASSYWGALNTEAFF.

V gene TRBV7-2 combines with J gene TRBJ1-1. The germline V gene encodes CDR1 SGHTA and CDR2 FQGNSA. CDR3 length equals 13 residues. The CDR3 sequence is CASSPGLTTEAFF.

The V gene is TRBV5-8, the J gene TRBJ1-1; TCRdb returns TRBD1, unconfirmable since there is no DNA. The length of the CDR3 is 13 residues. Germline assignment: CDR1 SGHTS and CDR2 YDEGEE. CDR3 region: CASSSTGHTEAFF.

The gene calls are TRBV6-2 or TRBV6-3 and TRBJ2-1; TCRdb outputs TRBD1, but without DNA this stays unchecked. This CDR3 contains 14 residues. CDR1 is MNHEY and CDR2 is SVGEGT in the germline V gene. The CDR3 region is CASSYGTRGDEQFF.

This chain links TRBV5-4 with TRBJ1-2. The germline CDR1 and CDR2 sequences are SGHNT and YYREEE (reference sequence). The CDR3 covers 14 residues. The CDR3 here is CASSLREVANGYTF.

The chain uses TRBV11-2 and TRBJ2-5; there is no DNA to check the TCRdb D call of TRBD2. Germline V gives CDR1 SGHAT, CDR2 FQNNGV. CDR3 length: 17 residues. CDR3 residues: CASRPGSGTQYQETQYF.

J is TRBJ1-1 and V is TRBV7-9. From germline, CDR1 is SEHNR and CDR2 FQNEAQ (reference sequence). The CDR3 runs to 15 residues. CDR3 sequence reads: CASSVRGQLNTEAFF.

The rearrangement uses TRBV7-9 and TRBJ2-1. In germline, CDR1 is SEHNR, CDR2 FQNEAQ (reference sequence). CDR3 length: 15 amino acids. Here the CDR3 reads CASSLAGSSYNEQFF.

The gene calls are TRBV2 and TRBJ2-3. This CDR3 comprises 13 residues. From germline, CDR1 is SNHLY and CDR2 FYNNEI. The CDR3 region is CASSDWGTDTQYF.

This chain joins TRBV12-3 or TRBV12-4 and TRBJ2-7. CDR3 length: 14 amino acids. The CDR3 spells CASSFGAGFYEQYF.

This chain links TRBV7-9 with TRBJ2-3; the TRBD1 assignment by TCRdb is unverifiable without DNA. CDR3 length equals 15 residues. Looked up from germline, CDR1 is SEHNR and CDR2 is FQNEAQ (reference sequence). The CDR3 loop is CASSTGRLGADTQYF.

The CDR3 protein is CASSYSAVGSTKTAFF. The rearrangement joins TRBV6-5 to TRBJ1-1. The CDR3 runs 16 residues. Germline loops: CDR1 MNHEY, CDR2 SVGAGI.